The 21 T cell receptor beta chains in this list originate from one sample, sequenced in a study of blood T cell repertoires in COVID-19. Repertoires were generated with immunoSEQ multiplex PCR, while TCRdb's copy carries only in-frame clones and drops some. This table holds 400,000 to 550,000 clones, about 89% found once. Sequenced sample: peripheral blood. Source of these receptors: a woman aged 30 to 39 with acute or convalescent COVID-19.

The chain carries TRBV28 and TRBJ2-3; maybe TRBD1 (5 bases). V gave up 4 bases and J gave up 0 bases, with 17 bases separating them. The germline V gene encodes CDR1 MDHEN and CDR2 SYDVKM. The length of the CDR3 is 17 residues. The CDR3: CASSSQGLRISTDTQYF. As DNA, the CDR3 is TGTGCCAGCAGTTCCCAGGGCCTCAGGATTAGCACAGATACGCAGTATTTT.

This sequence joins TRBV30 and TRBJ2-5, with TRBD2 matching 8 bases. Trimming cost V 0 bases and J 0 bases; bases outside gene matches: 0. This CDR3 comprises 14 residues. Germline CDR1 GTSNPN, CDR2 SVGIG (reference sequence). CDR3 sequence reads: CAWSVLADQETQYF. The CDR3 bases are TGTGCCTGGAGTGTACTAGCGGACCAAGAGACCCAGTACTTC.

The rearrangement joins TRBV13 to TRBJ1-3; D is possibly TRBD1 (6 bases). CDR1 and CDR2 (germline): PRHDT, FYEKMQ (reference sequence). The CDR3 runs to 16 residues. V was pared by 4 bases and J by 0 bases, with 13 bases between. The CDR3 loop is CASSSTQGISGNTIYF. DNA of the CDR3: TGTGCCAGCAGCTCCACTCAGGGGATCTCTGGAAACACCATATATTTT.

This clone was counted between two and nine times. The chain joins TRBV19 to TRBJ2-2; D is ambiguous. Germline V gene lookup returns CDR1 LNHDA and CDR2 SQIVND (reference sequence). The CDR3 is 15 amino acids. V shed 4 bases and J shed 0 bases, with 9 bases lying between them. The CDR3 spells CASSTRQTNTGELFF. The CDR3 bases are TGTGCCAGTAGTACGAGGCAGACGAACACCGGGGAGCTGTTTTTT.

The chain carries TRBV27 and TRBJ1-5, with D possibly TRBD1 on 6 matching bases. Trimming pared 3 bases from V and 3 bases from J, leaving 9 bases between. Germline assignment: CDR1 MNHEY and CDR2 SMNVEV (reference sequence). This CDR3 region has 14 residues. The CDR3: CASSFTGLNQPQHF. The CDR3, as DNA: TGTGCCAGCAGTTTCACAGGGCTCAATCAGCCCCAGCATTTT.

The J gene is TRBJ1-4, the V gene TRBV3-1 (or the pseudogene TRBV3-2); D is uncertain. In germline, CDR1 is LGHDT, CDR2 YNNKEL (reference sequence). V shed 0 bases and J shed 3 bases, with 11 bases lying between them. The CDR3 is 16 amino acids. The CDR3 DNA reads TGTGCCAGCAGCCAAGAGGGGAGATTATCTAATGAAAAACTGTTTTTT. This gives the protein CASSQEGRLSNEKLFF.

The CDR3 region has the DNA TGTGCCAGCAGCTCCGGTCAGGCTCAGCCCCAGCATTTT. It specifies CASSSGQAQPQHF. J is TRBJ1-5 and V is TRBV11-2; D is unresolved. CDR1 is SGHAT, CDR2 FQNNGV, per germline. This CDR3 has 13 amino acids. The V end lost 4 bases, the J end lost 6 bases, and 10 bases lay between the germline ends.

The chain links TRBV2 to TRBJ1-4; the D gene is possibly TRBD1 (5 bases). The germline CDR1 and CDR2 sequences are SNHLY and FYNNEI. The CDR3 sequence is 15 residues long. V lost 4 bases and J 0 bases, leaving 9 bases between the germline ends. The CDR3 bases are TGTGCCAGCAGTGTAGGGGTTGCAACTAATGAAAAACTGTTTTTT. Protein sequence: CASSVGVATNEKLFF. The full variable domain, rest sourced from reference TRBV2 and TRBJ1-4, is EPEVTQTPSHQVTQMGQEVILRCVPISNHLYFYWYRQILGQKVEFLVSFYNNEISEKSEIFDDQFSVERPDGSNFTLKIRSTKLEDSAMYFCASSVGVATNEKLFFGSGTQLSVL.

Written as DNA, the CDR3 is TGTGCCAGCAGTTTAGCCCAGGGAACCTACGAGCAGTACTTC. Its translation: CASSLAQGTYEQYF. The chain couples TRBV27 to TRBJ2-7, with D tentatively TRBD1 (5 bases). Trimming pared 2 bases from V and 2 bases from J, leaving 10 bases between. This CDR3 comprises 14 residues. The germline gives CDR1 MNHEY, CDR2 SMNVEV (reference sequence).

This chain links TRBV29-1 with TRBJ1-6, with D perhaps matching TRBD1 (6 bases). CDR1 SQVTM and CDR2 ANQGSEA come from the germline V gene. The CDR3 extends over 13 amino acids. V shed 6 bases and J shed 7 bases, with 13 bases lying between them. The CDR3 DNA follows: TGCAGCGTAATCGACAGGCAGAATTCACCCCTCCACTTT. Amino acids: CSVIDRQNSPLHF.

The V and J genes are TRBV5-1 and TRBJ2-7; the D gene is possibly TRBD1 (6 bases). CDR1 and CDR2 (germline): SGHRS, YFSETQ. V gave up 3 bases and J gave up 0 bases, with 16 bases separating them. The length of the CDR3 is 16 residues. CDR3 in amino acids: CASSSKDSKISYEQYF. CDR3 in DNA: TGCGCCAGCAGCTCCAAGGACAGTAAAATCTCCTACGAGCAGTACTTC.

V is TRBV3-1 (or the pseudogene TRBV3-2) and J is TRBJ1-2; 9 nucleotides line up with TRBD1. V dropped 7 bases and J dropped 4; count of bases not matched to a gene: 4. CDR3 size: 13 residues. Germline lookup yields CDR1 LGHDT and CDR2 YNNKEL (reference sequence). The CDR3 DNA reads as TGTGCCAGCACCTCGGGACAGGGCTATGGCTACACCTTC. Amino acids: CASTSGQGYGYTF.

This clone appeared once. V usage is TRBV5-1 and J usage is TRBJ2-3, with TRBD2 identical over 10 bases. V gave up 0 bases and J gave up 2 bases; unmatched junction bases: 3. Looked up from germline, CDR1 is SGHRS and CDR2 is YFSETQ. The CDR3 length is 16 residues. As DNA, the CDR3 is TGCGCCAGCAGCTTGGCTCTAGCGGGGGACACAGATACGCAGTATTTT. Residues: CASSLALAGDTDTQYF.

The genes are TRBV7-9 and TRBJ1-1; D is perhaps TRBD1 (6 bases). This CDR3 has 14 amino acids. In germline, CDR1 is SEHNR, CDR2 FQNEAQ (reference sequence). The ends were cut back, 3 bases at V and 1 base at J, with 9 bases in the middle. The CDR3 sequence: CASSFWTENTEAFF. The CDR3 DNA reads as TGTGCCAGCAGCTTTTGGACAGAGAACACTGAAGCTTTCTTT.

The J gene is TRBJ2-1, the V gene TRBV14; no firm D call. This CDR3 spans 12 amino acids. Trimming took 4 bases from V and 8 from J, leaving 9 bases between them. The germline V gene has CDR1 SGHDN and CDR2 FVKESK. CDR3 in DNA: TGTGCCAGCAGCCCTCTTCGGGATGAGCAGTTCTTC. Protein sequence: CASSPLRDEQFF. The whole variable domain, filled in from reference TRBV14 and TRBJ2-1, reads EAGVTQFPSHSVIEKGQTVTLRCDPISGHDNLYWYRRVMGKEIKFLLHFVKESKQDESGMPNNRFLAERTGGTYSTLKVQPAELEDSGVYFCASSPLRDEQFFGPGTRLTVL.

V usage is TRBV9 and J usage is TRBJ1-2, with TRBD1 matching over 7 bases. Germline CDR1 reads SGDLS; CDR2 reads YYNGEE. J lost 8 bases, V lost 0 bases, and 13 bases had no gene match. The CDR3 contains 16 residues. CDR3: CASSVAFRGREFGYTF. The DNA for the CDR3 is TGTGCCAGCAGCGTAGCTTTTAGGGGGCGAGAGTTCGGCTACACCTTC. The entire variable domain, with the rest obtained from reference TRBV9 and TRBJ1-2, is as follows: DSGVTQTPKHLITATGQRVTLRCSPRSGDLSVYWYQQSLDQGLQFLIQYYNGEERAKGNILERFSAQQFPDLHSELNLSSLELGDSALYFCASSVAFRGREFGYTFGSGTRLTVV.

The chain has TRBV19 and TRBJ2-3, with 9 bases matching TRBD1. V lost 5 bases and J lost 4; bases outside the gene matches: 7. The germline V gene encodes CDR1 LNHDA and CDR2 SQIVND (reference sequence). The CDR3 is made up of 15 amino acids. The CDR3 sequence: CASSPNRGRSDTQYF. The CDR3 nucleotides read TGTGCCAGTAGTCCAAACAGGGGGCGATCAGATACGCAGTATTTT.

The V gene is TRBV25-1, the J gene TRBJ1-2, with D hard to call. The V end lost 6 bases, the J end lost 8 bases, and 16 bases lay between the germline ends. Germline V gives CDR1 MGHDK, CDR2 SYGVNS. The CDR3 extends over 13 amino acids. In DNA, the CDR3 is TGTGCCAGCAGCCGAGCCCCGAATAAGGGCTACACCTTC. Protein: CASSRAPNKGYTF.

The chain combines TRBV15 with TRBJ2-5, with 8 bases lining up with TRBD1. Germline V CDR1 and CDR2: LNHNV, YYDKDF (reference sequence). The CDR3 contains 18 residues. V trimming: 2 bases; J trimming: 4 bases; junction bases outside the gene matches: 15. CDR3 nucleotides: TGTGCCACCAGCAGACTTCCCCGGACAGGGTGGGGCGTAGAGACCCAGTACTTC. Translated, it gives CATSRLPRTGWGVETQYF.

For the CDR3, the DNA is TGTGCCAGCAGCGCGACCGGGACAGGAGCTTCTGGGGCCAACGTCCTGACTTTC. The encoded protein is CASSATGTGASGANVLTF. The chain has TRBV9 and TRBJ2-6; 8 nucleotides line up with TRBD1. Germline V gene sequence: CDR1 SGDLS, CDR2 YYNGEE. V lost 3 bases and J lost 1; bases outside the gene matches: 9. The CDR3 runs to 18 residues.

This clone was observed at least ten times. The J gene is TRBJ1-1, the V gene TRBV5-5; 9 nucleotides line up with TRBD1. CDR3 length equals 14 residues. Germline V gene data show CDR1 as SGHKS and CDR2 as YYEKEE (reference sequence). Trimming cost V 2 bases and J 6 bases; bases outside gene matches: 5. The CDR3 nucleotides are TGTGCCAGCAGCTTTGACAGGGGGAGCGCTGAAGCTTTCTTT. Translation gives CASSFDRGSAEAFF.